This entry is about one TCR beta chain. This clonotype was counted ten times or more. Its cognate antigen has yet to be identified. No clone much larger than this one lies a single base away; base qualities are absent. Library construction relied on multiplex PCR. The reads were generated on an Illumina HiSeq 2500. Following protocols modified from ARM-PCR, the researchers constructed TCRbeta libraries through three rounds of nested PCR with primers (Table S4). Before sequencing, PCR products of 200-500 bp were cut from the gel and purified using the QIAquick gel extraction kit. The original pipeline was this. Trimmomatic was used to clean the reads, FLASH was used to merge the reads into complete CDR3 sequences, and MiTCR was used to assign the reads to V(D)J germline segments. VDJtools was used to compute clonal diversity as the inverse Simpson's index. In-frame sequences lacking a premature stop codon were counted as productive reads. TCRdb reanalyzed the raw reads on its own, using fastp at Q25 for trimming and MiXCR for clone calling, and kept in-frame beta chains. Rows merge per CDR3 protein into single entries with the most common DNA and genes. The authors' filters were not applied to this entry. This sample has 110,000 or so distinct CDR3 sequences in its table, and about 61% of those were observed once. Under 20% of the sample rests with the top ten.

RNA was isolated from bulk, unsorted tissue, and RNA quality was assessed with a NanoDrop ND-1000 and an Agilent 2100. For the normal lung samples, distant non-tumor tissue was collected more than 3 cm away from the tumor edge. All donors had newly diagnosed lung cancer, had not received prior chemotherapy, and were admitted for thoracic surgery in China between August and November 2014. Patients who had received previous radiotherapy or chemotherapy, or who had another concurrent cancer, were excluded from the study. Surgical tissue pieces of 1-2 cm3 were preserved in RNAlater solution and stored at -80 °C until use. V drops 4 bases and J drops 6 bases, leaving 12 bases in between. The germline V gene (reference sequence) sets CDR1 to DFQATT and CDR2 to SNEGSKA. Including cysteine and phenylalanine, the CDR3 has 12 amino acids. The only DNA kept is the CDR3, 36 bases in frame from the first base.

This sample is part of a study of tumor and adjacent non-tumor tissue in lung cancer (dated by TCRdb to the late 2010s). About the study as a whole: By cancer type, the cohort comprised some 13 adenocarcinoma patients, 2 squamous cell carcinoma patients and 1 small cell lung cancer patient. TCRbeta CDR3 sequencing was performed on thirty paired specimens, with one tumor sample and one normal lung sample collected per patient. The roughly 15 patients were aged about 31 to 76 years, included 10 men and 5 women, and had TNM stage I to III disease. Sequencing generated a total of more than 95 million productive TCRbeta reads, averaging roughly 4.3 million reads per sample. The study compared bulk TCRbeta repertoires from lung tumor tissue and matched distant non-tumor lung tissue of about 15 lung cancer patients.

Study-wide findings and limitations: The cohort had only roughly 14 patients, and the authors noted that larger samples and more detailed clinical data are needed. Because peripheral blood was not sequenced, blood TCRbeta repertoires in the lung cancer patients of the study were not examined. The top 100 clones accounted for a significantly larger cumulative portion of the repertoire in normal lung than in tumor tissue. Tumor tissue showed significantly greater TCR diversity (inverse Simpson) than normal lung tissue (approximately 430 vs 150, P = 0.0075, Mann-Whitney U test). TCR diversity was significantly higher in younger patients, and higher tumor TCR diversity was associated with shorter overall and disease-free survival. The methods do not name the sequencing platform or mention unique molecular identifiers.

The specimen was distant non-tumor lung tissue. This chain is built from TRBV20-1 and TRBJ1-1; the D gene is possibly TRBD1, with 6 bases matching. This TCR came from a man aged 55 to 70 with non-small cell lung cancer. The CDR3 protein sequence reads: CSATQGIAEAFF. The DNA sequence is TGCAGTGCTACCCAGGGGATTGCTGAAGCTTTCTTT.